The 24 T cell receptor beta chains reported below all come from one sample, sequenced in a study of breast tumors, draining lymph nodes, adjacent tissues. TCRdb ran MiXCR on the multiplex PCR reads and lists one entry per CDR3 protein. The table records 150,000 to 200,000 distinct CDR3 sequences, 25% to 40% of them present only once. Samples came from axillary lymph nodes draining the breast cancer. The specimen was axillary lymph node tissue. Source of these receptors: a female donor with breast cancer. Some clones in this sample may be carry-over from other donors' samples.

The table lists this clonotype with a few counts. V and J are TRBV28 and TRBJ2-3, with TRBD2 matching 9 bases. The CDR3 runs 14 residues. Germline CDR1 and CDR2: MDHEN and SYDVKM. V gave up 6 bases and J gave up 8 bases; unmatched junction bases: 9. The chain's CDR3 is CASRASGTSRTQYF. The DNA of the CDR3 is TGTGCCAGCAGGGCTAGCGGGACCTCCCGTACGCAGTATTTT.

At least ten counts were recorded for this clonotype. V gene TRBV28 combines with J gene TRBJ2-7, with 10 bases identical to TRBD1. The CDR3 extends over 19 amino acids. J lost 3 bases, V lost 5 bases, and 19 bases had no gene match. The V gene's germline CDR1 is MDHEN and CDR2 SYDVKM. CDR3 residues: CASSAVPLLSRDRGYEQYF. The CDR3 region has the DNA TGTGCCAGCAGTGCAGTGCCGCTGCTATCCCGGGACAGGGGCTACGAGCAGTACTTC.

This clonotype came up many times. This sequence joins TRBV2 and TRBJ2-2, with unresolved D. The CDR3 totals 13 residues. With 6 bases removed from V and 5 bases from J, the gap between germline ends came to 10 bases. Germline assignment: CDR1 SNHLY and CDR2 FYNNEI. The CDR3 nucleotides read TGTGCCAGCAGCGCGGACGATACCGGGGAGCTGTTTTTT. Encoded protein: CASSADDTGELFF.

This clonotype was seen at least ten times. The chain joins TRBV29-1 to TRBJ2-1, with 11 bases identical to TRBD2. Trimming cost V 3 bases and J 8 bases; bases outside gene matches: 9. CDR1 and CDR2 (germline): SQVTM, ANQGSEA. The CDR3 runs to 15 residues. CDR3 in amino acids: CSVDSGGDLLDEQFF. CDR3 sequence (DNA): TGCAGCGTTGATAGCGGGGGGGACCTGTTGGATGAGCAGTTCTTC.

The sample holds many counts of this clonotype. DNA of the CDR3: TGTGCCTGGAGTGTACGGGCGGGTTCCGATGGCTACACCTTC. Translation gives CAWSVRAGSDGYTF. The V call is TRBV30, the J call TRBJ1-2; D call uncertain. With 0 bases removed from V and 6 bases from J, the gap between germline ends came to 14 bases. The CDR3 contains 14 residues. Germline-derived CDR1 and CDR2 are GTSNPN and SVGIG (reference sequence).

At least ten counts were recorded for this clonotype. The chain recombines TRBV20-1 with TRBJ2-7; TRBD1 agrees at 11 bases. The germline gives CDR1 DFQATT, CDR2 SNEGSKA (reference sequence). The CDR3 extends over 13 amino acids. The ends lost 6 bases at V and 4 bases at J; junction bases unmatched: 5. The CDR3 loop is CSAAGQGVYEQYF. The CDR3, as DNA: TGCAGTGCAGCGGGACAGGGGGTGTACGAGCAGTACTTC.

A word on this clonotype: It may be a read error: a sequence one base away is much more abundant. This chain uses TRBV12-3 or TRBV12-4 with TRBJ1-1; perhaps TRBD1 as D (6 bases). The CDR3 totals 14 residues. CDR3 nucleotide sequence: TGTGCCAGCAGTTTTCTCGGACAGAACACTGAAGCTTCCTTT. Translation gives CASSFLGQNTEASF.

This clonotype was detected many times. V usage is TRBV19 and J usage is TRBJ1-4, with a weak D call TRBD1 (6 bases). Trimming left V 4 bases short and J 3 bases short, with 15 bases between. The germline CDR1 and CDR2 sequences are LNHDA and SQIVND (reference sequence). This CDR3 is built from 16 residues. The CDR3 DNA reads as TGTGCCAGTAGTACTAAAAACAGGGCGGCTAATGAAAAACTGTTTTTT. Translating gives CASSTKNRAANEKLFF.

This clonotype showed up many times. The chain couples TRBV20-1 to TRBJ1-2; perhaps TRBD1 as D (5 bases). V lost 6 bases and J 7 bases, leaving 15 bases between the germline ends. Germline lookup yields CDR1 DFQATT and CDR2 SNEGSKA (reference sequence). The CDR3 length is 12 residues. This CDR3 reads CSAGEGLGGYTF. The CDR3 region has the DNA TGCAGTGCCGGCGAGGGGTTAGGTGGCTACACCTTC.

This clonotype was recorded many times. The chain links TRBV20-1 to TRBJ2-3; 7 bases line up with TRBD2. Germline V gene data show CDR1 as DFQATT and CDR2 as SNEGSKA (reference sequence). This CDR3 has 14 amino acids. V shed 3 bases, J shed 2 bases, and the junction held 5 bases outside the gene matches. The CDR3 DNA is TGCAGTGCTAGTAGGGACTATAACACAGATACGCAGTATTTT. Protein: CSASRDYNTDTQYF.

Of note for this clonotype: The DNA is left out, because the CDR3 cannot be placed on it with certainty; the CDR3 is given as TCRdb lists it. V and J are TRBV7-3 and TRBJ2-5; the table gives TRBD1 as D, unverified against the DNA. CDR1 SGHTA and CDR2 FQGTGA come from the germline V gene. The length of the CDR3 is 21 amino acids, counting both ends. This CDR3 reads CASSFYICSARWGSQGETQYF.

The chain joins TRBV20-1 to TRBJ2-1; 8 positions match TRBD2. CDR1 DFQATT and CDR2 SNEGSKA come from the germline V gene (reference sequence). The CDR3 is 17 amino acids. V was clipped by 0 bases and J by 0 bases; unmatched bases: 7. CDR3 region: CSARDLAGPFSYNEQFF. Here the CDR3 DNA reads TGCAGTGCTAGAGATTTAGCGGGGCCCTTCTCCTACAATGAGCAGTTCTTC.

In its sample, this clonotype was seen many times. The V call is TRBV20-1, the J call TRBJ2-1; D is uncertain. The CDR3 covers 15 residues. Trimming took off 6 bases at V and 7 bases at J, with 22 bases between the two ends. The germline V gene encodes CDR1 DFQATT and CDR2 SNEGSKA (reference sequence). The DNA of the CDR3 is TGCAGTGCCCCGGGTGGGCGACCCCCCCGGAATGAGCAGTTCTTC. Protein: CSAPGGRPPRNEQFF.

This clonotype was seen just once. Given a much more abundant clone one base away, this may be a read error. The genes are TRBV7-2 and TRBJ2-1, with TRBD2 identical over 9 bases. The CDR3 has 17 residues. Germline values: CDR1 SGHTA, CDR2 FQGNSA. The chain's CDR3 is CASSLVGGGRAYNQQFF. The CDR3 nucleotides are TGTGCCAGCAGCTTAGTGGGTGGCGGGAGGGCCTACAATCAGCAGTTCTTC.

This clonotype was seen repeatedly, ten times or more. This may be a read error, as it is one base from a much larger clone. The final CDR3 position lacks the conserved phenylalanine or tryptophan, pointing to a likely read error. This chain uses TRBV20-1 with TRBJ1-2; TRBD1 might be the D (6 bases). The V and J ends lost 3 bases and 7 bases respectively, with 6 bases between them. Germline CDR1 reads DFQATT; CDR2 reads SNEGSKA (reference sequence). The CDR3 has 10 residues. The CDR3 sequence is CSARGAGYTS. CDR3 DNA sequence: TGCAGTGCTAGGGGGGCTGGCTACACCTCC.

Note on this clonotype: Possible read error: a much larger clone is one base away. The chain couples TRBV5-6 to TRBJ1-2; D call uncertain. CDR1 is SGHDT and CDR2 is YYEEEE in the germline V gene. The CDR3 length is 12 residues. CDR3 nucleotide sequence: TGTGCCCGCAGCTTCCTCGGAGATGGCTACACCTTC. Its protein product is CARSFLGDGYTF.

In its sample, this clonotype was seen many times. The chain has TRBV19 and TRBJ1-5; D gene ambiguous. Trimming cost V 0 bases and J 9 bases, with 12 bases left between them. There are 14 residues in the CDR3. Germline V gives CDR1 LNHDA, CDR2 SQIVND (reference sequence). This CDR3 is CASSIEDLRGPQHF. The CDR3, as DNA: TGTGCCAGTAGTATAGAAGACCTTCGGGGGCCCCAGCATTTT.

This clonotype has a single count. Germline and junction disagree at one end, which may indicate a read error. DNA of the CDR3: TGTGCCAGCAGCTTGGCCGCCGGACAGCTGGTTTTT. The encoded protein is CASSLAAGQLVF. The chain joins TRBV5-4 to TRBJ2-2; D might be TRBD1 (6 bases). CDR1 SGHNT and CDR2 YYREEE come from the germline V gene (reference sequence). The CDR3 runs to 12 residues.

The rearrangement links TRBV28 to TRBJ2-3; TRBD2 agrees at 7 bases. Losses at the gene ends were 2 bases for V and 3 bases for J; bases not matched to a gene: 5. CDR3 length: 15 residues. CDR1 and CDR2 (germline): MDHEN, SYDVKM. The CDR3 nucleotides read TGTGCCAGCAGTTTAGGGGGGGGGGTAACAGATACGCAGTATTTT. Its protein is CASSLGGGVTDTQYF. Combining the CDR3 with reference TRBV28 and TRBJ2-3 gives the whole variable domain DVKVTQSSRYLVKRTGEKVFLECVQDMDHENMFWYRQDPGLGLRLIYFSYDVKMKEKGDIPEGYSVSREKKERFSLILESASTNQTSMYLCASSLGGGVTDTQYFGPGTRLTVL.

In its sample, this clonotype was seen a few times. CDR3 DNA: TGTGCCAGCAGCTTAGTAGGGCAAAGTCTGACTAGCGAAGTTGACAATGAGCAGTTCTTC. Amino acid sequence: CASSLVGQSLTSEVDNEQFF. This rearrangement joins TRBV7-2 to TRBJ2-1; 8 bases are a match to TRBD2. The CDR3 loop spans 20 amino acids. Germline CDR1 is SGHTA and CDR2 is FQGNSA. Trimming removed 1 base from V and 5 bases from J; junction bases left unmatched: 19.

Ten or more counts support this clonotype. The CDR3 region is CASSYYVAQSGSYNEQFF. DNA for the CDR3: TGCGCCAGCAGCTACTATGTGGCCCAATCGGGCTCCTACAATGAGCAGTTCTTC. The rearrangement joins TRBV5-1 to TRBJ2-1; no reliable D call. This CDR3 has 18 residues. Germline values: CDR1 SGHRS, CDR2 YFSETQ. V was cut by 3 bases and J by 0 bases, with 19 bases left in between.

At least ten counts were recorded for this clonotype. The gene calls are TRBV10-3 and TRBJ2-1; 7 bases line up with TRBD2. CDR1 and CDR2 from the germline V gene are ENHRY and SYGVKD. The length of the CDR3 is 16 residues. J lost 9 bases, V lost 9 bases, and 20 bases had no gene match. The CDR3 DNA follows: TGTGCCATGGGGATGGGCGGGAGTGGTCGACCGGGTGAGCAGTTCTTC. Translated: CAMGMGGSGRPGEQFF.

The chain has TRBV18 and TRBJ1-4; 8 bases map to TRBD1. The CDR3 covers 15 residues. J was trimmed by 3 bases and V by 6 bases; bases with no gene match: 6. Germline loops: CDR1 KGHSH, CDR2 LQKENI. The CDR3 bases are TGTGCCAGCTCGCCAGACAGGGGATCTAATGAAAAACTGTTTTTT. Its protein is CASSPDRGSNEKLFF.

Notes on this clonotype: This clone may be a read error of a much larger clone one base away. CDR3 in DNA: TGCAGTGCGCTAACCACAGGGAACCGAGCGACCCAGTACTTC. It yields the protein CSALTTGNRATQYF. The chain combines TRBV20-1 with TRBJ2-5; TRBD1 might be the D (6 bases). V was pared by 6 bases and J by 7 bases, with 21 bases between. The V gene's germline CDR1 is DFQATT and CDR2 SNEGSKA (reference sequence). The CDR3 sequence is 14 residues long.